The TCR beta chain under discussion was sequenced for a study of CDR3 diversity in severe acne. This clonotype has just a few counts. TCRdb re-called the PCR reads through MiXCR, storing one row per CDR3 protein. This sample has about 86,000 distinct CDR3 sequences, with over 40% found just once. The V end was cut by 1 base, the J end by 2 bases, with 6 bases between. Germline CDR1 and CDR2: SEHNR and FQNEAQ (reference sequence). There are 13 residues in the CDR3. The sequence derives from a male donor in good health, without acne. The chain links TRBV7-9 to TRBJ2-7; D remains ambiguous. The specimen sequenced was blood. The CDR3 reads CASSLVETYEQYF. The DNA of the CDR3 is TGTGCCAGCAGCTTAGTGGAAACCTACGAGCAGTACTTC.